This TCR beta chain comes out of a study of blood T cell repertoires in COVID-19. Across the whole study: T cells, B-cell-depleted T cells, or PBMCs supplied cDNA or gDNA.

Germline V CDR1 and CDR2: SGHAT, FQNNGV. There are 14 residues in the CDR3. Trimming removed 5 bases from V and 4 bases from J, with 11 bases in between. Sequenced by immunoSEQ multiplex PCR; TCRdb stores in-frame clones only, minus some. The table has approximately 82,000 clones, around 89% seen once. The specimen was PBMCs or T cells enriched from blood (not recorded which). The rearrangement links TRBV11-2 to TRBJ2-2; TRBD1 might be the D (6 bases). This sequence was found in a woman between 50 and 59 years old with acute COVID-19. As DNA, the CDR3 is TGTGCCAGCAGCATCAACAGGGCCACCGGGGAGCTGTTTTTT. Protein sequence: CASSINRATGELFF.